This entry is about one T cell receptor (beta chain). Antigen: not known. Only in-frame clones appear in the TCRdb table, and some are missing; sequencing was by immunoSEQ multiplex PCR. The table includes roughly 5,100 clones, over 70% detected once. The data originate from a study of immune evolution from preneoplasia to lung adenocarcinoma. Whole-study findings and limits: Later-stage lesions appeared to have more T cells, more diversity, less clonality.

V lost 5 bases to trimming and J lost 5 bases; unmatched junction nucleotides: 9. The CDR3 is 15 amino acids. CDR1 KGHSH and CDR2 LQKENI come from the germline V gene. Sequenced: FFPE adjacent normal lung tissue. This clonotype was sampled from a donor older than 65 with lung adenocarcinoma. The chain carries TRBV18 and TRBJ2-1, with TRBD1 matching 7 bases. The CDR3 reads CASSSEGQINNEQFF. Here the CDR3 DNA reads TGTGCCAGCTCATCAGAGGGACAGATCAACAATGAGCAGTTCTTC.